This entry describes one T cell receptor beta chain. This clonotype has a count of ten or more. Its antigen is currently not known. The input lacks base qualities; no much larger clone sits a single base away. This entry comes from a study of patients and donors after allogeneic stem cell transplantation (TCRdb year 2020). The receptor library was made with RT-PCR. Data came from a NextSeq 550. TCRdb handled the public reads itself, with Q25 trimming in fastp and clone calling in MiXCR, and kept productive beta chains. Each record represents a unique CDR3 protein, reported with the most common genes and DNA among its rows. The sample contains about a million distinct CDR3 sequences, roughly 18% of them found a single time. Of the sample, 6% is held by the ten largest clones. Trimming at the junction amounts to 4 bases on V and 3 bases on J, and the germline ends lie 13 bases apart. The CDR3 runs 14 residues from the cysteine to the phenylalanine. The read is trimmed to its CDR3 DNA, 42 bases read in frame from base 1. The germline V gene gives CDR1 as SQVTM and CDR2 as ANQGSEA.

Rearrangement joined TRBV29-1 to TRBJ2-1, with a tentative D call of TRBD1 or TRBD2, each matching 5 bases. The sample consisted of blood, either unsorted or a sorted T cell fraction (not recorded which). This TCR derives from a human donor who was either an allogeneic HSCT recipient or a stem cell or donor lymphocyte infusion donor (not recorded which). It is not recorded whose cells these are; they may come from a transplant donor. This receptor has the CDR3 CSVVGWGNYNEQFF. DNA sequence: TGCAGCGTTGTGGGTTGGGGGAACTACAATGAGCAGTTCTTC.